A single count supports the clone carrying this TCR beta chain. Its target is not known. In the original processing: Filtering differed since immunoSEQ provided only junctions, with no quality scores. Assay: immunoSEQ multiplex PCR; the TCRdb copy retains only in-frame clones and omits some. V, J and clone size were drawn from that table, and D and trimming were deduced from the DNA. The sample has around 1.1 million clones; approximately 80% are singletons. The data were taken from a study of shared clonotypes between healthy human individuals. Whole-study context: The donor group consisted of a couple of women and a few men, aged 18 to 49. Study-wide results and caveats: Sample collection involved blood only; tissue repertoires are likely different.

V lost 0 bases and J 5 bases, leaving 9 bases between the germline ends. The CDR3 contains 14 residues. CDR1 SGHRS and CDR2 YFSETQ come from the germline V gene. The chain is built from TRBV5-1 and TRBJ2-1; D is tentatively TRBD1 or TRBD2 (5 bases each). The specimen sequenced was memory CD4+ T cells from PBMCs. Subset given: CD45RA-negative fraction. This TCR came from a young man in good health. Some clones in this sample may be carry-over from other donors' samples. Here the CDR3 DNA reads TGCGCCAGCAGCTTGGGGGACGGGAACAATGAGCAGTTCTTC. Translated: CASSLGDGNNEQFF.